This TCR beta chain was found in a study of CD8+ T cells in alopecia areata. Losses at the gene ends were 5 bases for V and 4 bases for J; bases not matched to a gene: 7. The CDR3 length is 16 residues. Germline V gene sequence: CDR1 FNHDT, CDR2 SITEND (reference sequence). Cell sorting was performed on pooled cutaneous lymph node cells with CD4, CD8alpha, NKG2D, NKG2ACE and other markers. Points on this clone: Its antigen is undetermined. Gene names refer to mouse genes. The read terminates 4 residues before the CDR3 end, so the remaining end is supplied by the germline J gene.

It was cDNA, reverse transcribed from extracted RNA, that served as the sequencing template. The repertoire was sequenced with immunoSEQ multiplex PCR; TCRdb's copy has only in-frame clones and lacks some. The sample shows under 20,000 clones, none of them appearing just once. Whole-study results and caveats: Lesional scalp exceeded normal scalp in clonality, especially in alopecia totalis/universalis.

J is TRBJ2-2 and V is TRBV19; 11 positions match TRBD2. What was sequenced was CD8+ T cells sorted from a lymph node. This clonotype originated in a C3H/HeJ mouse with alopecia areata. These mice share the MHC haplotype H2-k. The sequenced part of the CDR3 DNA is TGTGCCAGCAGCCAAGACTGGGGGGGAGGCACCGGG. This translates into CASSQDWGGGTG. The whole CDR3 protein is CASSQDWGGGTGQLYF.